The present entry profiles one T cell receptor (beta chain) with its context. Its antigen has not been determined. Base quality data are lacking; no much larger clone is found one base away. The data were obtained in a study of vaccination and CD4 T cells after COVID-19 (dated by TCRdb to between 2021 and 2024). A note on the overall study: SARS-CoV-2 positivity had been established in the convalescent patients by nasal swab PCR, and mild disease was recorded in several of these patients and severe disease in one. Two doses of either the Pfizer-BioNTech BNT162b2 vaccine (n=8) or the Moderna mRNA-1273 vaccine (n=2) were administered to participants. The cultures were stimulated with overlapping spike peptide pools from SARS-CoV-2 and from the common cold coronaviruses HCoV-NL63, HCoV-OC43 and HCoV-229E. Control cultures received a CEFX viral epitope pool as the positive control, an HIV-1 Nef peptide pool as the negative control, or no peptide. Six males and four females were included in the convalescent cohort, with two Hispanic individuals, seven Caucasians, two Asians and one multiracial person represented. The spike-specific CD4+ TCR repertoire was compared before and after mRNA vaccination in approximately 9 COVID-19 convalescent patients and 4 infection-naive healthy vaccine recipients. Post-vaccine blood samples were obtained a median of about 77 days after the second vaccine dose, with a range of roughly 13 to 250 days. Post-COVID blood samples from convalescent patients were collected a median of approximately 100 days after diagnosis, with a range of roughly 35 to 180 days. A few convalescent patients gave samples both early after vaccination (day 14) and late after vaccination (days 161 to 241).

Library generation was performed with PCR. DNA from cultured CD4+ T cells was subjected to TCR sequencing with the Oncomine TCR Beta short-read assay at the Johns Hopkins FTIC core. The QIAamp micro DNA kit was used to extract genomic DNA from the cultured CD4+ T cells. The Oncomine TCR Beta libraries from cultured CD4+ T cells were pooled using unique dual indexes and then sequenced on an Illumina iSeq 100. Regarding the original processing steps: Non-productive sequences were filtered out, and CDR3s that did not start with C, did not end with F or W, or were shorter than 7 amino acids were discarded. The MANAFEST web application identified antigen-specific clonotypes by comparing peptide-stimulated wells against reference wells and other culture wells. For a clone to be called positive, the clone needed an FDR below 0.05, an odds ratio above 5, and a productive frequency above 0.1% in at least two of three replicate wells. Cross-reactive clonotypes were defined as significantly expanded in both SARS-CoV-2 spike wells and at least one common cold coronavirus spike condition. Using R version 3.6.1, CDR3 homology was evaluated through Levenshtein distances (stringdist) along with unrooted phylogenetic trees (ape). The raw public reads went through TCRdb reprocessing: fastp at Q25, MiXCR clone calling, in-frame beta chains kept. Duplicate CDR3 protein sequences are folded into a single record with the most common DNA and genes. These V and J calls derive from TCRdb rather than the authors' analysis. Counted in this sample were some 15,000 distinct CDR3 sequences; 40% to 50% of them appeared once. Together, the top ten hold 20% to 25% of the sample.

What this sample's time point label stands for: late sampling 161 to 241 days after vaccination in three convalescent patients. The sample's treatment or condition label, in plain terms: roughly 10-day PBMC culture with coronavirus spike peptide pools or control peptides (ViraFEST assay). The ViraFEST assay was used in the study, in which antigen-specific T cells were expanded with peptide pools and expanded clonotypes were subsequently identified by TCR sequencing. Positive SARS-CoV-2 PCR tests in the convalescent patients dated from March to December 2020, before Alpha, Beta and Delta variants emerged in the United States. Each well held some 2 million PBMCs cultured with roughly 10 ug/ml peptide pools in IMDM containing 5% human AB serum and 8 to 10 IU/ml IL-2. Half of the culture medium was replaced with fresh IL-2-containing medium on days 3 and 7. After around 11 days of culture, CD4+ T cells were isolated by negative selection using the EasySep CD4+ T cell isolation kit. Ficoll-Paque Plus gradient centrifugation was used to isolate PBMCs from whole blood, and the isolated PBMCs were then either used fresh or cryopreserved at -140C. Triplicate wells were generally used for each culture condition.

Unmatched junction bases come to 18, with V trimmed by 4 bases and J by 12 bases. Spanning cysteine to phenylalanine, the CDR3 consists of 16 amino acids. The sequence is cut down to CDR3 DNA, 48 bases in frame from base 1. CDR1 and CDR2 are drawn from the germline V gene: SGHAT, FQNNGV. Results the study describes overall, beyond this receptor: The median count of SARS-CoV-2-reactive clonotypes went up from 21 after infection to roughly 38 after vaccination, although the change was not significant. Of the vaccine-specific clones found in convalescent patients, nearly all (304 of 307) were mono-reactive for SARS-CoV-2 spike instead of being cross-reactive with common cold coronaviruses. The number of convalescent patients in the study was relatively small, and the study did not examine early timepoints following natural infection. Among convalescent patients, a median roughly 90% of the SARS-CoV-2-reactive clones seen after vaccination appeared only after vaccination, which suggests priming specific to the vaccine.

The receptor comes from a human donor who had recovered from COVID-19. The sample consisted of CD4+ T cells from blood, cultured in vitro, taken about 7 months after SARS-CoV-2 vaccination. Rearrangement joined TRBV11-2 to TRBJ2-3; 8 bases in between match TRBD2. The nucleotide sequence is TGTGCCAGCAGCTCCCCCACCGGACTAGCCGTCCTCCGTCAGTATTTT. Translated, it gives CASSSPTGLAVLRQYF.